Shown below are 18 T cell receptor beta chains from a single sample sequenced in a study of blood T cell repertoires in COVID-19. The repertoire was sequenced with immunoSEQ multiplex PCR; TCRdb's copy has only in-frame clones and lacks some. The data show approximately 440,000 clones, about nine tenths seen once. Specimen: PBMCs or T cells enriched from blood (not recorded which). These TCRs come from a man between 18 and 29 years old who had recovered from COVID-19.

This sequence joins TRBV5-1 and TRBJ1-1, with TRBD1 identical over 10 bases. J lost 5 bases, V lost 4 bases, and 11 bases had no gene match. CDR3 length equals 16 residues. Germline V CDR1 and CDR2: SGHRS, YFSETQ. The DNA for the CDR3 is TGCGCCAGCAGCCAAAATGACAGGGGGCAGGGGACTGAAGCTTTCTTT. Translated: CASSQNDRGQGTEAFF.

CDR3 loop: CASSLTDPQGYTF. Here the CDR3 DNA reads TGTGCCAGCAGCTTAACAGACCCCCAGGGCTACACCTTC. V usage is TRBV7-2 and J usage is TRBJ1-2, with unresolved D. The germline V and J ends were trimmed by 2 bases and 8 bases, with 12 bases remaining between them. Looked up from germline, CDR1 is SGHTA and CDR2 is FQGNSA. The CDR3 loop spans 13 amino acids.

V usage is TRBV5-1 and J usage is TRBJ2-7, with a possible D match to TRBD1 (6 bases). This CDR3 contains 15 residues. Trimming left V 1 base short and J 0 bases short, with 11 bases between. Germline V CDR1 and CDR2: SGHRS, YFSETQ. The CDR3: CASSLNTGNSYEQYF. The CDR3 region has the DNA TGCGCCAGCAGCTTGAATACAGGGAACTCCTACGAGCAGTACTTC.

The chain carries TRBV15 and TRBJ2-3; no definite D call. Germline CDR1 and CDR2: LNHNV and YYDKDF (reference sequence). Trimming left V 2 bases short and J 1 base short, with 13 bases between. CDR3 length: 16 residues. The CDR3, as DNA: TGTGCCACCAGCAGAAACATCGCTCTAGGCACAGATACGCAGTATTTT. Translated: CATSRNIALGTDTQYF.

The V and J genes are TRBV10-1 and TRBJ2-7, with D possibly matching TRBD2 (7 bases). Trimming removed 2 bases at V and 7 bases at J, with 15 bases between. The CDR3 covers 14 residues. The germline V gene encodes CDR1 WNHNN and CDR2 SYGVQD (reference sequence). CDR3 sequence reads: CASSEGGATGEQYF. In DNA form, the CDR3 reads TGCGCCAGCAGTGAGGGGGGGGCAACGGGTGAGCAGTACTTC.

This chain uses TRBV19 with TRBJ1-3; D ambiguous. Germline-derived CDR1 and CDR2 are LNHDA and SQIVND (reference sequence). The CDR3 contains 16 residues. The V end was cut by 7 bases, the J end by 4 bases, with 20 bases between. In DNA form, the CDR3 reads TGTGCCAGTAATTCGTTTTACGGGGTATCCGGAAACACCATATATTTT. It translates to CASNSFYGVSGNTIYF.

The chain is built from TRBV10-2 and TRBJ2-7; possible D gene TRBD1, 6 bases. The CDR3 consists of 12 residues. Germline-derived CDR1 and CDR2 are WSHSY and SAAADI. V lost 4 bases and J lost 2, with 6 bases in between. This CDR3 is CASSAGAYEQYF. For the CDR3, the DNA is TGCGCCAGCAGTGCAGGGGCCTACGAGCAGTACTTC.

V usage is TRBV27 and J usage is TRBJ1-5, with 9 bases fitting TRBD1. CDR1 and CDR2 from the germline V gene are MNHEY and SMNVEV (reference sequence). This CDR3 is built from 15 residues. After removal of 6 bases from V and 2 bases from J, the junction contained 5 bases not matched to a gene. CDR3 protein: CASRLTGGGNQPQHF. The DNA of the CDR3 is TGTGCCAGCAGACTCACAGGGGGCGGCAATCAGCCCCAGCATTTT.

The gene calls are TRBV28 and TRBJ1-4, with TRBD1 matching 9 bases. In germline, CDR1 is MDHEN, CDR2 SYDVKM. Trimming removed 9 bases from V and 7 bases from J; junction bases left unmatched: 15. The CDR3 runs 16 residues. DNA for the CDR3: TGTGCCAGTTCTGGGGGACAGGGAAAGGGTGGTGAAAAACTGTTTTTT. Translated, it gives CASSGGQGKGGEKLFF.

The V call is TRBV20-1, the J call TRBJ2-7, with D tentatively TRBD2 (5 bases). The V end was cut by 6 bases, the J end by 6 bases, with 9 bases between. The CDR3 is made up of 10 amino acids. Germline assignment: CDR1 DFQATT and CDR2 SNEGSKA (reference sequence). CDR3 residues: CSAGDAEQYF. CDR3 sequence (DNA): TGCAGTGCGGGAGACGCCGAGCAGTACTTC.

CDR3 DNA: TGTGCCAGCTCACGGGACAGCCAAGAGACCCAGTACTTC. This codes for CASSRDSQETQYF. The chain is built from TRBV18 and TRBJ2-5, with 7 bases identical to TRBD1. The CDR3 spans 13 residues. Germline values: CDR1 KGHSH, CDR2 LQKENI. Losses at the gene ends were 4 bases for V and 1 base for J; bases not matched to a gene: 0.

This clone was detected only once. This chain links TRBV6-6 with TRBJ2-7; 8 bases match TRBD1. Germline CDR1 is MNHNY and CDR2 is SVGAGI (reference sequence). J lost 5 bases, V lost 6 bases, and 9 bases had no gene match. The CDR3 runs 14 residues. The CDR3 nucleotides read TGTGCCAGCAGCCGAGGACAGGGTAAGGACGAGCAGTACTTC. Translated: CASSRGQGKDEQYF.

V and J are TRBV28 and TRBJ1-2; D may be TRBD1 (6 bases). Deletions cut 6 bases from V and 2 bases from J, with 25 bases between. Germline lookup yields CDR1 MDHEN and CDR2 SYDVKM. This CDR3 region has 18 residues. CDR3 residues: CASRPYLRGPRGNYGYTF. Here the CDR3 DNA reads TGTGCCAGCAGACCTTACCTCAGGGGACCACGAGGGAACTATGGCTACACCTTC.

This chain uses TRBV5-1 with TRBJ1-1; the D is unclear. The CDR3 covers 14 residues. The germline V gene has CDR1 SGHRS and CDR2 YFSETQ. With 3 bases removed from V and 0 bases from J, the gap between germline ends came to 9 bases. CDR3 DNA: TGCGCCAGCAGCTGGGAGGGCCTGAACACTGAAGCTTTCTTT. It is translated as CASSWEGLNTEAFF.

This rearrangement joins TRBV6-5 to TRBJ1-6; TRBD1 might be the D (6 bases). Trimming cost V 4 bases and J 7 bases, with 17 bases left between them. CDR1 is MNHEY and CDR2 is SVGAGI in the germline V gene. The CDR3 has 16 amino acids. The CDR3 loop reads CASSSWETGGNSPLHF. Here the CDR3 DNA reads TGTGCCAGCAGTTCGTGGGAGACAGGCGGGAATTCACCCCTCCACTTT.

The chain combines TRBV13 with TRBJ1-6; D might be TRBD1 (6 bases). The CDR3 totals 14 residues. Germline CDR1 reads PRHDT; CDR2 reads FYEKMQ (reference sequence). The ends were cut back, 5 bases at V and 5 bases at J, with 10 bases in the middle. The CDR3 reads CASSRDRNNSPLHF. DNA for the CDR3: TGTGCCAGCAGCCGCGACAGGAATAATTCACCCCTCCACTTT.

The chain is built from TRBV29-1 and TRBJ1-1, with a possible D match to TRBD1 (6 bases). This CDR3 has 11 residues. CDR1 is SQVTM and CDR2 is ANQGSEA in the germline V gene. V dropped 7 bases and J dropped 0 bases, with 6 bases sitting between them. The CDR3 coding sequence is TGCAGCGGGACAGTGAACACTGAAGCTTTCTTT. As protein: CSGTVNTEAFF.

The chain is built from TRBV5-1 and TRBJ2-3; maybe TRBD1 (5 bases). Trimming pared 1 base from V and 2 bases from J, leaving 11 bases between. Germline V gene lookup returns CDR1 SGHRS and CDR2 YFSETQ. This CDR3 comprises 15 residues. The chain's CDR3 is CASSLRRVNTDTQYF. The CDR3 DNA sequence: TGCGCCAGCAGCTTGCGCAGGGTTAACACAGATACGCAGTATTTT.